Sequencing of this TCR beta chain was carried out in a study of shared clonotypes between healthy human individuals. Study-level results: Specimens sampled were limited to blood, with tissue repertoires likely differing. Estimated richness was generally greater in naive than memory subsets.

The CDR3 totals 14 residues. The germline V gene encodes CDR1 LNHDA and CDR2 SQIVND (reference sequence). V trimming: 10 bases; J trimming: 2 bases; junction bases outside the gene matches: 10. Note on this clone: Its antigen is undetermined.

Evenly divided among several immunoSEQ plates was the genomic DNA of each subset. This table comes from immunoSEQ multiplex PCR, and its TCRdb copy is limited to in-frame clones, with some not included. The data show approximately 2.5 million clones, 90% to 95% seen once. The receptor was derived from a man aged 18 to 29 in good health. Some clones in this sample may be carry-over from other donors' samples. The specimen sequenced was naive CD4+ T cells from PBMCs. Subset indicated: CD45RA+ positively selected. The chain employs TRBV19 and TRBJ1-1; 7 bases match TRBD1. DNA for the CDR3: TGTGCCACCGCAGGGGACAGTTCAAACACTGAAGCTTTCTTT. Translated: CATAGDSSNTEAFF.